Listed below are T cell receptor beta chains from one sample, sequenced in a study of blood T cell repertoires in COVID-19. Using immunoSEQ multiplex PCR, the repertoire was profiled, and TCRdb retains in-frame clones only, with some absent. The sample includes 80,000 to 90,000 clones, about 84% of them seen just once. Sequenced input: peripheral blood. The receptors were gathered from a woman in her 70s with acute or convalescent COVID-19. Each CDR3 is given with its conserved first and last residue. D genes are given only for firm matches. Rows may omit the clone size; those that give it use once, few, many or a size class.

V,length,size,D,J,DNA,CDR3
TRBV6-5,13,.,TRBD1,TRBJ1-2,TGTGCCAGCAGACACACAGGGGGGTATGGCTACACCTTC,CASRHTGGYGYTF
TRBV6-5,12,.,TRBD1,TRBJ2-2,TGTGTCTCCCACAGGGGGCCGGGGGAGCTGTTTTTT,CVSHRGPGELFF
TRBV12-3/TRBV12-4,13,.,.,TRBJ2-1,TGTGCCAGTGGGACTCCACCCGGCAATGAGCAGTTCTTC,CASGTPPGNEQFF
TRBV19,13,.,TRBD1,TRBJ1-4,TGTGCCAGTACCAACAGGGGTTCAGAAAAACTGTTTTTT,CASTNRGSEKLFF
TRBV18,14,.,.,TRBJ1-4,TGTGCCAGCTCACCCACCCCAGAGGATGAAAAACTGTTTTTT,CASSPTPEDEKLFF
TRBV7-9,14,.,TRBD1,TRBJ1-4,TGTGCCAGCAGCTTACGGGACAGGAATGAAAAACTGTTTTTT,CASSLRDRNEKLFF
TRBV7-9,13,.,.,TRBJ2-3,TGTGCCAGCAGCTTAGAGAGGGGGAATACGCAGTATTTT,CASSLERGNTQYF
TRBV5-5,15,.,.,TRBJ2-3,TGTGCCAGCACCTACGGGGGGCAGGGCACAGATACGCAGTATTTT,CASTYGGQGTDTQYF
TRBV29-1,16,.,TRBD2,TRBJ2-1,TGCAGCGTTGAAGACCTCCTAGCGGGAGTGGGAAATGAGCAGTTCTTC,CSVEDLLAGVGNEQFF
TRBV11-2,14,.,.,TRBJ2-1,TGTGCCAGCAGCTCCCGCGGGAACTACAATGAGCAGTTCTTC,CASSSRGNYNEQFF
TRBV10-3,18,.,.,TRBJ2-1,TGTGCCATCAGTGAGTCGAGAACAGGGTCAGTCACATACAATGAGCAGTTCTTC,CAISESRTGSVTYNEQFF
TRBV7-2,15,.,TRBD1,TRBJ1-5,TGTGCCAGCACCTCTGAACAGGGGATCGATCAGCCCCAGCATTTT,CASTSEQGIDQPQHF
TRBV5-1,14,.,TRBD1,TRBJ1-2,TGCGCCAGCAGCTTCCGACAGGGGTCCTATGGCTACACCTTC,CASSFRQGSYGYTF
TRBV19,14,.,.,TRBJ1-1,TGTGCCAGTAGTAAGGGACAACTAAATACTGAAGCTTTCTTT,CASSKGQLNTEAFF
TRBV10-3,19,.,.,TRBJ2-2,TGTGCCACCACCCGAGACTCGAATACTAGAATAACGAACACCGGGGAGCTGTTTTTT,CATTRDSNTRITNTGELFF
TRBV6-2/TRBV6-3,17,.,.,TRBJ2-3,TGTGCCAGCAGTTACTCGGATGACAGGCTCGGCACAGATACGCAGTATTTT,CASSYSDDRLGTDTQYF
TRBV9,20,.,.,TRBJ2-2,TGTGCCAGCAGCGTAAATCCAGGAAGCGCCGGCAGGGTAAACACCGGGGAGCTGTTTTTT,CASSVNPGSAGRVNTGELFF
TRBV27,14,once,.,TRBJ2-1,TGTGCCAGCAGTTTGCTAGCGAGGAGGGATGAGCAGTTCTTC,CASSLLARRDEQFF
TRBV5-6,14,once,.,TRBJ2-3,TGTGCCAGCAGCTCGGGGACTTACACAGATACGCAGTATTTT,CASSSGTYTDTQYF
TRBV11-3,15,.,TRBD2,TRBJ2-3,TGTGCCAGCAGCTTAGTGGCGGGAGAGGCAGATACGCAGTATTTT,CASSLVAGEADTQYF
TRBV3-1/TRBV3-2,15,.,TRBD2,TRBJ2-1,TGTGCCAGCAGCCAAGATAAGAGCGGGGCCAATGAGCAGTTCTTC,CASSQDKSGANEQFF
TRBV28,18,once,.,TRBJ1-4,TGTGCCAGCAGTTTATCGGGGGGAGAGACAGGCGCTAATGAAAAACTGTTTTTT,CASSLSGGETGANEKLFF
TRBV7-2,15,.,TRBD1,TRBJ1-5,TGTGCCAGCAGCTTAGGAACAGGGGGCATTCAGCCCCAGCATTTT,CASSLGTGGIQPQHF
TRBV3-1/TRBV3-2,15,few,TRBD2,TRBJ2-1,TGTGCCAGCAGCCAAGCCAGCGGGGGGGCTAATGAGCAGTTCTTC,CASSQASGGANEQFF
TRBV28,17,.,TRBD2,TRBJ2-2,TGTGCCAGCAGTTTCGGCGATCGGCGGGGGGGCACCGGGGAGCTGTTTTTT,CASSFGDRRGGTGELFF
TRBV5-1,15,.,TRBD1,TRBJ1-1,TGCGCCAGCAGCTTGTCGCAGGGGGCAAATACTGAAGCTTTCTTT,CASSLSQGANTEAFF
TRBV9,17,.,.,TRBJ1-3,TGTGCCAGCAGCGTAGATGTCGGGGGGCGGACTGGAAACACCATATATTTT,CASSVDVGGRTGNTIYF
TRBV6-5,14,.,.,TRBJ2-3,TGTGCCAGCAGGGACAATCGTGGCACAGATACGCAGTATTTT,CASRDNRGTDTQYF
TRBV3-1/TRBV3-2,16,.,.,TRBJ2-1,TGTGCCAGCAGCCAAAGACGGGAGTTCTCCTACAATGAGCAGTTCTTC,CASSQRREFSYNEQFF
TRBV5-8,17,.,TRBD1,TRBJ2-5,TGTGCCAGCAGCTTGGCAGGGGGCCTACCCTTCCAAGAGACCCAGTACTTC,CASSLAGGLPFQETQYF
TRBV7-9,18,.,TRBD2,TRBJ2-3,TGTGCCAGCAGCTTAGCGGGTCCTAGCGGGAGACGGGCAGATACGCAGTATTTT,CASSLAGPSGRRADTQYF
TRBV10-2,16,.,.,TRBJ1-6,TGCGCCAGTGGAGACAGGATTTTCTCCTATAATTCACCCCTCCACTTT,CASGDRIFSYNSPLHF
TRBV11-3,16,.,TRBD1,TRBJ1-3,TGTGCCAGCAGCGCCCAACAGGGGCGGACTGGAAACACCATATATTTT,CASSAQQGRTGNTIYF
TRBV27,14,.,.,TRBJ1-1,TGTGCCAGCATGAACCCGGGGTTGAACACTGAAGCTTTCTTT,CASMNPGLNTEAFF
TRBV14,16,.,TRBD2,TRBJ2-1,TGTGCCAGCAGCAAGGGACTAGCGGGAGGGATTGCTGAGCAGTTCTTC,CASSKGLAGGIAEQFF
TRBV27,14,once,TRBD1,TRBJ1-1,TGTGCCAGCAGTGTCCAGGGGGCGGGCACTGAAGCTTTCTTT,CASSVQGAGTEAFF
TRBV28,14,once,.,TRBJ2-2,TGTGCCAGCAATCTCCCCACTCACACCGGGGAGCTGTTTTTT,CASNLPTHTGELFF
TRBV6-5,15,.,TRBD2,TRBJ2-5,TGTGCCAGCAGTTACCTAGCGGGAGTTCTAGAGACCCAGTACTTC,CASSYLAGVLETQYF
TRBV3-1/TRBV3-2,15,once,TRBD2,TRBJ2-3,TGTGCCAGCAGTCGGACTAGCGGGGGCACAGATACGCAGTATTTT,CASSRTSGGTDTQYF
TRBV6-4,15,.,TRBD2,TRBJ2-3,TGTGCCAGCAGTGAATGGCGGGGGGCCGGAGATACGCAGTATTTT,CASSEWRGAGDTQYF
TRBV3-1/TRBV3-2,13,.,TRBD1,TRBJ1-2,TGTGCCAGCAGCCAATTGACAGGGGGCGGCTACACCTTC,CASSQLTGGGYTF